Following are 11 T cell receptor beta chains from one sample sequenced in a study of T cell responses to AZD1222 COVID-19 vaccine. Clones were sequenced by immunoSEQ multiplex PCR, and TCRdb holds only the in-frame ones, with some missing. The data show 150,000 to 200,000 clones, 92% seen once. Here the sequenced sample was peripheral blood, taken 28 days after the second AZD1222 dose. Receptors were obtained from an adult who received the AZD1222 COVID-19 vaccine.

The chain uses TRBV5-4 and TRBJ2-1; TRBD2 agrees at 9 bases. V lost 4 bases and J lost 0; bases outside the gene matches: 5. Germline V CDR1 and CDR2: SGHNT, YYREEE (reference sequence). The CDR3 consists of 16 residues. CDR3 amino acids: CASSPMTSGSYNEQFF. CDR3 DNA sequence: TGTGCCAGCAGCCCCATGACTAGCGGCTCCTACAATGAGCAGTTCTTC.

As concerns this clone: This sample includes further DNA sequences coding for the same CDR3. The V call is TRBV19, the J call TRBJ1-1, with TRBD1 as a possible D gene (5 bases). There are 13 residues in the CDR3. Deletions cut 4 bases from V and 4 bases from J, with 10 bases between. Per germline, CDR1 LNHDA and CDR2 SQIVND (reference sequence). CDR3 nucleotide sequence: TGTGCCAGTAGTACCGGGGGGGGCACTGAAGCTTTCTTT. Residues: CASSTGGGTEAFF.

The rearrangement joins TRBV2 to TRBJ1-1; a weak D match, TRBD1 (6 bases). V lost 5 bases and J 8 bases, leaving 9 bases between the germline ends. The CDR3 sequence is 11 residues long. Germline V gene sequence: CDR1 SNHLY, CDR2 FYNNEI. The CDR3 reads CASSSGVEAFF. In DNA form, the CDR3 reads TGTGCCAGCAGTTCAGGGGTAGAAGCTTTCTTT.

The CDR3 sequence is CASSPGSYEQYF. In DNA, the CDR3 is TGTGCCAGCAGCCCCGGTTCCTACGAGCAGTACTTC. The rearrangement uses TRBV5-6 and TRBJ2-7; D ambiguous. The CDR3 spans 12 residues. V was trimmed by 4 bases and J by 1 base, leaving 6 bases between them. Germline-derived CDR1 and CDR2 are SGHDT and YYEEEE.

The chain recombines TRBV15 with TRBJ1-5; D is ambiguous. This CDR3 is built from 13 residues. Germline loops: CDR1 LNHNV, CDR2 YYDKDF (reference sequence). V was shortened by 5 bases and J by 3 bases, with 8 bases between the two germline ends. CDR3 nucleotides: TGTGCCACCAGCTTGGACGTCAATCAGCCCCAGCATTTT. Translation: CATSLDVNQPQHF.

The rearrangement links TRBV27 to TRBJ1-5; no clear D. V was cut by 4 bases and J by 0 bases, with 7 bases left in between. The germline gives CDR1 MNHEY, CDR2 SMNVEV (reference sequence). This CDR3 region has 14 residues. CDR3: CASSSDYSNQPQHF. The CDR3 DNA is TGTGCCAGCAGTTCGGATTATAGCAATCAGCCCCAGCATTTT.

V gene TRBV30 combines with J gene TRBJ1-6, with 8 bases matching TRBD1. V gave up 2 bases and J gave up 9 bases; unmatched junction bases: 6. The V gene's germline CDR1 is GTSNPN and CDR2 SVGIG (reference sequence). CDR3 size: 14 residues. Here the CDR3 DNA reads TGTGCCTGGAGTCCTGGACAGGGCCCTTCACCCCTCCACTTT. Translating gives CAWSPGQGPSPLHF.

The genes are TRBV30 and TRBJ1-2, with TRBD1 as a possible D gene (5 bases). The CDR3 covers 13 residues. Between the trimmed V and J ends, which lost 0 bases and 4 bases, there was a span of 9 bases. CDR1 and CDR2 (germline): GTSNPN, SVGIG (reference sequence). The chain's CDR3 is CAWSVTGLYGYTF. The CDR3 DNA reads as TGTGCCTGGAGTGTAACGGGACTCTATGGCTACACCTTC.

This chain uses TRBV7-9 with TRBJ1-1, with D possibly TRBD1 on 5 matching bases. Trimming stripped 5 bases from V and 11 bases from J, with 12 bases between. Germline V gene data show CDR1 as SEHNR and CDR2 as FQNEAQ (reference sequence). The CDR3 loop spans 11 amino acids. The CDR3 DNA sequence: TGTGCCAGCAGCCCCGGGACTCGGGCTTTCTTT. Translation gives CASSPGTRAFF.

The chain employs TRBV9 and TRBJ2-3; D not resolved. CDR1 and CDR2 (germline): SGDLS, YYNGEE. This CDR3 has 12 residues. V was pared by 3 bases and J by 5 bases, with 7 bases between. The CDR3 sequence is CASSAAGDTQYF. Here the CDR3 DNA reads TGTGCCAGCAGCGCTGCCGGAGATACGCAGTATTTT.

The chain links TRBV28 to TRBJ1-2, with 8 bases fitting TRBD1. The CDR3 sequence is 14 residues long. Per the germline V gene, CDR1 is MDHEN and CDR2 is SYDVKM. V lost 2 bases to trimming and J lost 5 bases; unmatched junction nucleotides: 4. The chain's CDR3 is CASSLNQGAYGYTF. The CDR3 coding sequence is TGTGCCAGCAGTTTAAACCAGGGGGCGTATGGCTACACCTTC.